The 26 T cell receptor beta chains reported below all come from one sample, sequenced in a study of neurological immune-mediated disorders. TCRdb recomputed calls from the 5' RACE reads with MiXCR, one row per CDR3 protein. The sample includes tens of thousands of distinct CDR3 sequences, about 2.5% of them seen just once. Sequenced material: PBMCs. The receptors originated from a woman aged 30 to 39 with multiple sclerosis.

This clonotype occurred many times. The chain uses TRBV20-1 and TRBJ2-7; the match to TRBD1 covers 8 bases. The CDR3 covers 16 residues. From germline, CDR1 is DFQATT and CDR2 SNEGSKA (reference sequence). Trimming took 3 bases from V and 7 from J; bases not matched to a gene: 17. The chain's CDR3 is CSARRGRGRADREQYF. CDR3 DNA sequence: TGCAGTGCTAGGAGGGGCAGGGGGCGCGCGGATCGGGAGCAGTACTTC.

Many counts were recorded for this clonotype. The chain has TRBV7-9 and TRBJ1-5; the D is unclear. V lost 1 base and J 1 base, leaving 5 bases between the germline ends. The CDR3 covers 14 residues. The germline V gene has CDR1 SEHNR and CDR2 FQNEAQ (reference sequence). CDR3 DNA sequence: TGTGCCAGCAGCTTAGATCTCAGCAATCAGCCCCAGCATTTT. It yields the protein CASSLDLSNQPQHF. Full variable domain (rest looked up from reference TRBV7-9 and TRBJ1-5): DTGVSQNPRHKITKRGQNVTFRCDPISEHNRLYWYRQTLGQGPEFLTYFQNEAQLEKSRLLSDRFSAERPKGSFSTLEIQRTEQGDSAMYLCASSLDLSNQPQHFGDGTRLSIL.

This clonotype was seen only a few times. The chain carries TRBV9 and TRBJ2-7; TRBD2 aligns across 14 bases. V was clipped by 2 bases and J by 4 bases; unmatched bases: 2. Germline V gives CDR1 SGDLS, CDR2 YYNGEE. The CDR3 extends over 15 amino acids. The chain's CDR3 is CASSVGTSGSYEQYF. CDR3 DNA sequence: TGTGCCAGCAGCGTGGGGACTAGCGGGAGTTACGAGCAGTACTTC.

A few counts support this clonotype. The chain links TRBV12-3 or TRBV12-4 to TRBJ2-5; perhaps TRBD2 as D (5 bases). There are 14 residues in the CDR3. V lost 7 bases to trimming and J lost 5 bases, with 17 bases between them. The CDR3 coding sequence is TGTGCCAGCACGCCACACCCTAGCTCGGAGACCCAGTACTTC. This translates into CASTPHPSSETQYF.

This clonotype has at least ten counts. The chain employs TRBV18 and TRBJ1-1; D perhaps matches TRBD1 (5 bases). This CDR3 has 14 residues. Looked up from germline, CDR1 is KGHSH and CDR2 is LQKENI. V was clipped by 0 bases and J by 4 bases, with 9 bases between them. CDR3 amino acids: CASSPPGVRTEAFF. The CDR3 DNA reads TGTGCCAGCTCACCACCGGGGGTCCGCACTGAAGCTTTCTTT.

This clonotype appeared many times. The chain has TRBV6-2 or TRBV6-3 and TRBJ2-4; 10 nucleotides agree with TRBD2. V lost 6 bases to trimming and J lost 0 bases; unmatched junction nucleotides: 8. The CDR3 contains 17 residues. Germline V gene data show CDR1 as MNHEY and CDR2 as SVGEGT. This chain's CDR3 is CASSYKGLAVAKNIQYF. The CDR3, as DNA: TGTGCCAGCAGCTACAAAGGACTAGCGGTAGCCAAAAACATTCAGTACTTC.

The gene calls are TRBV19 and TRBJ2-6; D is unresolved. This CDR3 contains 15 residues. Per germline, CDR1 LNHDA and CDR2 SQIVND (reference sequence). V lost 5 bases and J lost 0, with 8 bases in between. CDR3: CASSSTSSGANVLTF. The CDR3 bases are TGTGCCAGTAGTTCGACCAGCTCTGGGGCCAACGTCCTGACTTTC. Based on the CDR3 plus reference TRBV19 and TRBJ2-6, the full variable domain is DGGITQSPKYLFRKEGQNVTLSCEQNLNHDAMYWYRQDPGQGLRLIYYSQIVNDFQKGDIAEGYSVSREKKESFPLTVTSAQKNPTAFYLCASSSTSSGANVLTFGAGSRLTVL.

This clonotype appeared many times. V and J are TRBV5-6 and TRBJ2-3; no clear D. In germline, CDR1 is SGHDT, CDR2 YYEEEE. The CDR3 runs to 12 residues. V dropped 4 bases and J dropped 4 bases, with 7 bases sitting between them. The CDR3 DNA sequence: TGTGCCAGCAGCCCGGCGTCAGATACGCAGTATTTT. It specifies CASSPASDTQYF.

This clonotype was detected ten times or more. The CDR3 region has the DNA TGCGCCAGCAGCTTGGAGGGGTTTAGCAATCAGCCCCAGCATTTT. Protein sequence: CASSLEGFSNQPQHF. V is TRBV5-1 and J is TRBJ1-5, with D possibly TRBD1 on 5 matching bases. Per germline, CDR1 SGHRS and CDR2 YFSETQ. The CDR3 runs to 15 residues. V dropped 0 bases and J dropped 0 bases, with 7 bases sitting between them. The full variable domain, its missing parts supplied by reference TRBV5-1 and TRBJ1-5, is KAGVTQTPRYLIKTRGQQVTLSCSPISGHRSVSWYQQTPGQGLQFLFEYFSETQRNKGNFPGRFSGRQFSNSRSEMNVSTLELGDSALYLCASSLEGFSNQPQHFGDGTRLSIL.

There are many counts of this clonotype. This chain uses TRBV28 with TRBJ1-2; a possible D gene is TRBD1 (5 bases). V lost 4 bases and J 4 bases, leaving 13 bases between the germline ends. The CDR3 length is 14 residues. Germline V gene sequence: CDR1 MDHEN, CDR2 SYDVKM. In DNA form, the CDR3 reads TGTGCCAGCAGTTCCCCAGACGGGACCTATGGCTACACCTTC. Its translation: CASSSPDGTYGYTF.

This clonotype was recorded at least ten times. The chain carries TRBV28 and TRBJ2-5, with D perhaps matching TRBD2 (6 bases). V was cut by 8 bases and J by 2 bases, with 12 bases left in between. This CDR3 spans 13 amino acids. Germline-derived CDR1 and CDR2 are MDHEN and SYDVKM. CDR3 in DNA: TGTGCCAGCCTGGGGGGTACACAAGAGACCCAGTACTTC. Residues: CASLGGTQETQYF.

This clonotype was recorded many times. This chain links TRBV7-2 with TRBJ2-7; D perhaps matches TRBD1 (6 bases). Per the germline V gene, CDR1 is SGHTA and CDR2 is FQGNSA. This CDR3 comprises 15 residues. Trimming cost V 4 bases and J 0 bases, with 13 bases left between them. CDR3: CASSSKGVSSYEQYF. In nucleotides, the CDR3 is TGTGCCAGCAGCTCCAAGGGGGTAAGCTCCTACGAGCAGTACTTC.

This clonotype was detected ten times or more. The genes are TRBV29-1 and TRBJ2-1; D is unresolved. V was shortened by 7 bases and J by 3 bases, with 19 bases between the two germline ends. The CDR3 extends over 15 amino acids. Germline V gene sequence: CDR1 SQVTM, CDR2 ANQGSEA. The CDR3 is CSAGTQPDVYNEQFF. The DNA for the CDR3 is TGCAGCGCTGGAACCCAGCCGGATGTCTACAATGAGCAGTTCTTC.

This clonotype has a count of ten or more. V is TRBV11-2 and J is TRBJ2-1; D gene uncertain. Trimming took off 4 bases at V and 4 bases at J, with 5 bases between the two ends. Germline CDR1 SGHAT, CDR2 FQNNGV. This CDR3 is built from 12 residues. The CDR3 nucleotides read TGTGCCAGCAGCTCCGTATACAATGAGCAGTTCTTC. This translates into CASSSVYNEQFF.

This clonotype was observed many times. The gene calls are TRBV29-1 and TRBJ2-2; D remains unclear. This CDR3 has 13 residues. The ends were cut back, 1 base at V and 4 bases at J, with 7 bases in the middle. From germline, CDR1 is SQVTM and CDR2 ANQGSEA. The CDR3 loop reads CSVEGVPTGELFF. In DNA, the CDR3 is TGCAGCGTTGAAGGGGTCCCCACCGGGGAGCTGTTTTTT.

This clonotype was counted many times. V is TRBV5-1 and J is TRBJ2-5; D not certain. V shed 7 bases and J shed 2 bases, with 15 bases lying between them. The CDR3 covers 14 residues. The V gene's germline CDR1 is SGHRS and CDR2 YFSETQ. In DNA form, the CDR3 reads TGCGCCAGCGCACCACAGAGCCTACAAGAGACCCAGTACTTC. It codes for CASAPQSLQETQYF.

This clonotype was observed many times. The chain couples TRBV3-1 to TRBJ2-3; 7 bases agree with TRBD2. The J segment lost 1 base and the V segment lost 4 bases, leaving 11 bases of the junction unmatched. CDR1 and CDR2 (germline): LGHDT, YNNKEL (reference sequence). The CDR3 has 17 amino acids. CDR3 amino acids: CASSPGRASGRTDTQYF. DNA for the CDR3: TGTGCCAGCAGCCCCGGCAGAGCTAGCGGTCGCACAGATACGCAGTATTTT.

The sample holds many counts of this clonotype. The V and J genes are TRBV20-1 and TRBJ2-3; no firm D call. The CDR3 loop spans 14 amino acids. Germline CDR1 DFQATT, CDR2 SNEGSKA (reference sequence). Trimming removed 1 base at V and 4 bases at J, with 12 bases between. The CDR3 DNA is TGCAGTGCTAGAGTAATGGGGTTTGCAGATACGCAGTATTTT. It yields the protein CSARVMGFADTQYF.

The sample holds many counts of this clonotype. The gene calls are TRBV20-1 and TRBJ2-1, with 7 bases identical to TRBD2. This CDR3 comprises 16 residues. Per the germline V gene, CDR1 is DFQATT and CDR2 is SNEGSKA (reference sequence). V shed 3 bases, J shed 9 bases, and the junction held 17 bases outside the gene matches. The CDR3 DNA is TGCAGTGCTAGGGGTCTTGGCGGGAGAACTCTAGGTGAGCAGTTCTTC. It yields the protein CSARGLGGRTLGEQFF.

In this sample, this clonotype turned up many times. CDR3 bases: TGTGCCACCAGTGCTAGCGGGTTTACCTACAATGAGCAGTTCTTC. Translating gives CATSASGFTYNEQFF. The chain employs TRBV24-1 and TRBJ2-1; the match to TRBD2 covers 8 bases. The ends lost 5 bases at V and 2 bases at J; junction bases unmatched: 4. CDR1 is KGHDR, CDR2 SFDVKD, per germline. This CDR3 contains 15 residues.

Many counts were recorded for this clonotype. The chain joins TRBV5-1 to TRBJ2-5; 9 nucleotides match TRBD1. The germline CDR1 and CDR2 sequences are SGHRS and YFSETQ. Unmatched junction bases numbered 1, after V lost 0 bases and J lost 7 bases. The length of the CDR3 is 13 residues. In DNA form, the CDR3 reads TGCGCCAGCAGCTTGGGACAGGGGGGGACCCAGTACTTC. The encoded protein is CASSLGQGGTQYF.

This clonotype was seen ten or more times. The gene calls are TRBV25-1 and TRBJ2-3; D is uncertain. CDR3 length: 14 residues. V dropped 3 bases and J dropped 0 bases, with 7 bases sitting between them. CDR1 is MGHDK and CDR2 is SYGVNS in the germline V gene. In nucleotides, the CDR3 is TGTGCCAGCAGTGAGACGACTAGCACAGATACGCAGTATTTT. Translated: CASSETTSTDTQYF.

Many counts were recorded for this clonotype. DNA for the CDR3: TGTGCCAGCAGCCCATATGGAGGGTACGCCTCTCTCGGCCGGAACACCATATATTTT. Translating gives CASSPYGGYASLGRNTIYF. This chain uses TRBV5-6 with TRBJ1-3; D ambiguous. Trimming cost V 4 bases and J 7 bases, with 30 bases left between them. The CDR3 is 19 residues long. Germline CDR1 is SGHDT and CDR2 is YYEEEE.

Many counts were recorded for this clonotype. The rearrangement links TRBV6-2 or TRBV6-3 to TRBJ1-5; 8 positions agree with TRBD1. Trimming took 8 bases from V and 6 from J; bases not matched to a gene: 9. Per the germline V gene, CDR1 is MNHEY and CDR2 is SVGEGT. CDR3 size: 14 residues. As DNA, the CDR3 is TGTGCCAGCTCCGTACAGGGGGAAGGTCAGCCCCAGCATTTT. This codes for CASSVQGEGQPQHF.

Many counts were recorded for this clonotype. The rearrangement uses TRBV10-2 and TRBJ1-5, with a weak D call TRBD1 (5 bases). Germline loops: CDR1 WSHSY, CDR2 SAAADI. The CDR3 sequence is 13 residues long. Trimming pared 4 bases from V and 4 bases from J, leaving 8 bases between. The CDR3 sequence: CASSVAGNQPQHF. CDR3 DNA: TGCGCCAGCAGTGTTGCAGGGAATCAGCCCCAGCATTTT.

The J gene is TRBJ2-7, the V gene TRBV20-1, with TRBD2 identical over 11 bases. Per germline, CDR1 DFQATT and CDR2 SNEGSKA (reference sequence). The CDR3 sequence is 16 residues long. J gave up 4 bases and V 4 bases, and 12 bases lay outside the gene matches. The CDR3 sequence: CSANGMLAGGGYEQYF. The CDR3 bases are TGCAGTGCTAATGGGATGCTAGCGGGAGGCGGATACGAGCAGTACTTC.